This entry lists 26 T cell receptor beta chains sequenced from one sample in a study of shared clonotypes between healthy human individuals. TCRdb's table, derived via immunoSEQ multiplex PCR, lists solely in-frame clones and lacks some. The data hold about 1.1 million clones, with around 82% observed a single time. Sequencing used memory CD4+ T cells from PBMCs. This sample's subset: CD45RA-negative fraction. These receptors came from a man younger than 35 in good health. Some clones in this sample may be carry-over from other donors' samples.

Comment on this clone: Other nucleotide sequences in the sample specify the same CDR3. The chain employs TRBV28 and TRBJ1-5; unclear D gene. The germline V gene has CDR1 MDHEN and CDR2 SYDVKM. The CDR3 extends over 11 amino acids. V was cut by 3 bases and J by 7 bases, with 4 bases left in between. In nucleotides, the CDR3 is TGTGCCAGCAGTTTGGGGCAGCCCCAGCATTTT. Translating it yields CASSLGQPQHF.

The chain uses TRBV7-2 and TRBJ1-2; the match to TRBD1 covers 9 bases. After removal of 3 bases from V and 5 bases from J, the junction contained 4 bases not matched to a gene. The CDR3 covers 14 residues. The germline V gene encodes CDR1 SGHTA and CDR2 FQGNSA. CDR3 protein: CASSFGQGMYGYTF. CDR3 coding DNA: TGTGCCAGCAGCTTTGGACAGGGGATGTATGGCTACACCTTC.

Worth noting for this clone: Other DNA sequences from this sample encode an identical CDR3 as well. As DNA, the CDR3 is TGTGCCAGCAGCGTAGAAGGGGCTAACACTGAAGCTTTCTTT. It encodes CASSVEGANTEAFF. The chain employs TRBV9 and TRBJ1-1; tentatively, D is TRBD1 (5 bases). Germline values: CDR1 SGDLS, CDR2 YYNGEE. The CDR3 totals 14 residues. Between the trimmed V and J ends, which lost 0 bases and 2 bases, there was a span of 8 bases.

This chain links TRBV7-8 with TRBJ2-5, with 7 bases that match TRBD2. V trimming: 5 bases; J trimming: 5 bases; junction bases outside the gene matches: 17. Germline V gene lookup returns CDR1 SGHVS and CDR2 FQNEAQ. The CDR3 loop spans 17 amino acids. The CDR3 spells CASSTYLYLDGRETQYF. CDR3 sequence (DNA): TGTGCCAGCAGCACCTACTTATACCTAGACGGGAGGGAGACCCAGTACTTC. The whole variable domain, filled in from reference TRBV7-8 and TRBJ2-5, reads GAGVSQSPRYKVAKRGQDVALRCDPISGHVSLFWYQQALGQGPEFLTYFQNEAQLDKSGLPSDRFFAERPEGSVSTLKIQRTQQEDSAVYLCASSTYLYLDGRETQYFGPGTRLLVL.

This clone has only a few counts. At the DNA level, this CDR3 is encoded by other sequences in the same sample as well. The chain couples TRBV2 to TRBJ2-7, with 9 bases aligning to TRBD1. The J segment lost 0 bases and the V segment lost 4 bases, leaving 1 base of the junction unmatched. This CDR3 has 14 amino acids. Germline V gives CDR1 SNHLY, CDR2 FYNNEI. The CDR3 loop reads CASSGGQGSYEQYF. The CDR3 DNA reads as TGTGCCAGCAGTGGGGGACAGGGCTCCTACGAGCAGTACTTC.

J is TRBJ2-3 and V is TRBV2, with unresolved D. The CDR3 consists of 12 residues. V shed 3 bases and J shed 6 bases, with 7 bases lying between them. Germline CDR1 SNHLY, CDR2 FYNNEI. CDR3 residues: CASSEGWDTQYF. The CDR3 DNA sequence: TGTGCCAGCAGTGAGGGGTGGGATACGCAGTATTTT. Together with reference TRBV2 and TRBJ2-3, the CDR3 gives the full variable domain: EPEVTQTPSHQVTQMGQEVILRCVPISNHLYFYWYRQILGQKVEFLVSFYNNEISEKSEIFDDQFSVERPDGSNFTLKIRSTKLEDSAMYFCASSEGWDTQYFGPGTRLTVL.

This chain uses TRBV7-9 with TRBJ2-7, with TRBD2 matching 14 bases. The ends lost 4 bases at V and 13 bases at J; junction bases unmatched: 12. CDR3 length: 15 amino acids. Germline lookup yields CDR1 SEHNR and CDR2 FQNEAQ (reference sequence). Here the CDR3 DNA reads TGTGCCAGCAGCTCAACCGGGACTAGCGGGAGCGGGAGATACTTC. This codes for CASSSTGTSGSGRYF.

The chain employs TRBV10-3 and TRBJ2-1; maybe TRBD2 (5 bases). Trimming removed 10 bases at V and 2 bases at J, with 15 bases between. Looked up from germline, CDR1 is ENHRY and CDR2 is SYGVKD. The CDR3 length is 14 residues. CDR3: CATMGAAAYNEQFF. DNA for the CDR3: TGTGCCACAATGGGAGCGGCTGCCTACAATGAGCAGTTCTTC.

The chain recombines TRBV28 with TRBJ1-5; D is ambiguous. The CDR3 sequence is 15 residues long. Germline V gene data show CDR1 as MDHEN and CDR2 as SYDVKM. V shed 3 bases and J shed 2 bases, with 11 bases lying between them. CDR3 DNA sequence: TGTGCCAGCAGTTTCTTCCCTGGTGGCAATCAGCCCCAGCATTTT. This sequence encodes CASSFFPGGNQPQHF.

The V and J genes are TRBV10-3 and TRBJ1-5, with 7 bases identical to TRBD1. J gave up 9 bases and V 2 bases, and 7 bases lay outside the gene matches. This CDR3 comprises 14 residues. Germline V gene lookup returns CDR1 ENHRY and CDR2 SYGVKD. CDR3 nucleotides: TGTGCCATCAGTGAGCTACAGGGGTCGGGGCCCCAGCATTTT. This sequence encodes CAISELQGSGPQHF.

Regarding this clone: A far larger clone is off by one base, so a read error is likely. This specimen includes other DNA sequences encoding the same CDR3. The V call is TRBV5-1, the J call TRBJ2-3; a possible D gene is TRBD1 (5 bases). Germline values: CDR1 SGHRS, CDR2 YFSETQ. The CDR3 spans 14 residues. CDR3 DNA: TGCGCCAGCAGCTTGGCCTACAAGACAGATACGCAATATTTT. It specifies CASSLAYKTDTQYF.

V usage is TRBV11-3 and J usage is TRBJ2-3; D gene unclear. The CDR3 runs to 14 residues. Trimming took off 5 bases at V and 4 bases at J, with 13 bases between the two ends. Germline loops: CDR1 SGHNT, CDR2 YENEEA. In DNA, the CDR3 is TGTGCCAGCAGCCCAAGTTTCGGGCCAGATACGCAGTATTTT. This gives the protein CASSPSFGPDTQYF.

Note on this clone: Other nucleotide sequences in the sample specify the same CDR3. The chain combines TRBV5-1 with TRBJ2-7; D might be TRBD1 or TRBD2, each matching 5 bases. Trimming cost V 1 base and J 3 bases, with 11 bases left between them. The CDR3 is made up of 14 amino acids. Germline CDR1 is SGHRS and CDR2 is YFSETQ. CDR3 residues: CASSLSGTSYEQYF. As DNA, the CDR3 is TGCGCCAGCAGCTTGTCCGGGACCAGCTACGAGCAGTACTTC.

In the case of this clone: Other DNA sequences within the sample encode an identical CDR3. The rearrangement uses TRBV6-5 and TRBJ2-7; the D is unclear. Trimming cost V 6 bases and J 0 bases, with 6 bases left between them. Germline loops: CDR1 MNHEY, CDR2 SVGAGI. This CDR3 region has 12 residues. CDR3 sequence: CASRQGSYEQYF. The CDR3 bases are TGTGCCAGCAGGCAAGGCTCCTACGAGCAGTACTTC.

The gene calls are TRBV19 and TRBJ1-1, with D hard to call. V was clipped by 5 bases and J by 0 bases, with 16 bases between them. Germline CDR1 LNHDA, CDR2 SQIVND (reference sequence). CDR3 length: 16 amino acids. The DNA for the CDR3 is TGTGCCAGTAGTCCCTACCGTCCGACGATGAACACTGAAGCTTTCTTT. It is translated as CASSPYRPTMNTEAFF.

This chain links TRBV19 with TRBJ2-5; D is possibly TRBD1 or TRBD2 (5 bases each). Looked up from germline, CDR1 is LNHDA and CDR2 is SQIVND (reference sequence). V was cut by 6 bases and J by 1 base, with 21 bases left in between. The CDR3 has 17 amino acids. The chain's CDR3 is CASRTKPGRGSQETQYF. The CDR3, as DNA: TGTGCCAGTAGGACAAAGCCGGGACGCGGATCCCAAGAGACCCAGTACTTC.

At least ten counts were recorded for this clone. Within the sample, other DNA sequences also encode this same CDR3. The CDR3 reads CASSHRQGARAQHF. In DNA, the CDR3 is TGTGCCAGCAGCCATCGACAGGGTGCCCGGGCCCAGCATTTT. The gene calls are TRBV28 and TRBJ1-5; 7 bases agree with TRBD1. Looked up from germline, CDR1 is MDHEN and CDR2 is SYDVKM. The CDR3 runs 14 residues. Unmatched junction bases numbered 13, after V lost 6 bases and J lost 11 bases.

The chain has TRBV30 and TRBJ2-7; 7 bases align to TRBD1. This CDR3 is built from 15 residues. CDR1 and CDR2 from the germline V gene are GTSNPN and SVGIG (reference sequence). V trimming: 2 bases; J trimming: 9 bases; junction bases outside the gene matches: 16. CDR3 DNA: TGTGCCTGGAGTCAACCGGGCAGGGGGTTCCGGGGGCAGTACTTC. Translating it yields CAWSQPGRGFRGQYF.

In the case of this clone: Just one base apart from a much larger clone, this may be a read error. This rearrangement joins TRBV5-5 to TRBJ1-1; no clear D. The germline gives CDR1 SGHKS, CDR2 YYEKEE (reference sequence). V was clipped by 2 bases and J by 1 base, with 3 bases between them. The CDR3 consists of 12 residues. The CDR3 spells CASSFRNTEAFF. For the CDR3, the DNA is TGTGCCAGCAGCTTTCGGAACACTGAAGCTTTCTTT. The full variable domain, rest sourced from reference TRBV5-5 and TRBJ1-1, is DAGVTQSPTHLIKTRGQQVTLRCSPISGHKSVSWYQQVLGQGPQFIFQYYEKEERGRGNFPDRFSARQFPNYSSELNVNALLLGDSALYLCASSFRNTEAFFGQGTRLTVV.

V gene TRBV25-1 combines with J gene TRBJ1-5; no reliable D call. Germline lookup yields CDR1 MGHDK and CDR2 SYGVNS. Trimming stripped 1 base from V and 7 bases from J, with 14 bases between. The CDR3 runs 15 residues. The CDR3 DNA reads as TGTGCCAGCAGTGAATCGGCAGGCCGGGGACAGCCCCAGCATTTT. As protein: CASSESAGRGQPQHF. The entire variable domain, with the rest obtained from reference TRBV25-1 and TRBJ1-5, is as follows: EADIYQTPRYLVIGTGKKITLECSQTMGHDKMYWYQQDPGMELHLIHYSYGVNSTEKGDLSSESTVSRIRTEHFPLTLESARPSHTSQYLCASSESAGRGQPQHFGDGTRLSIL.

This clone was counted once. The chain uses TRBV9 and TRBJ2-7; D remains ambiguous. Germline CDR1 SGDLS, CDR2 YYNGEE. V was shortened by 2 bases and J by 1 base, with 10 bases between the two germline ends. The CDR3 runs 14 residues. As DNA, the CDR3 is TGTGCCAGCAGCGTCCTCCGCGAATCCTACGAGCAGTACTTC. This gives the protein CASSVLRESYEQYF.

The J gene is TRBJ2-3, the V gene TRBV2, with TRBD1 identical over 9 bases. Germline assignment: CDR1 SNHLY and CDR2 FYNNEI. The CDR3 length is 14 residues. Trimming took 7 bases from V and 4 from J; bases not matched to a gene: 6. This CDR3 reads CASKQGAGSDTQYF. The CDR3 nucleotides read TGTGCCAGCAAACAGGGGGCTGGCTCAGATACGCAGTATTTT.

This clone has just a few counts. The V call is TRBV7-2, the J call TRBJ2-3, with D possibly TRBD2 on 6 matching bases. Looked up from germline, CDR1 is SGHTA and CDR2 is FQGNSA. The CDR3 spans 15 residues. V dropped 5 bases and J dropped 1 base, with 13 bases sitting between them. The CDR3 loop is CASSAGTSRTDTQYF. The CDR3 region has the DNA TGTGCCAGCAGCGCGGGGACTTCACGCACAGATACGCAGTATTTT.

The table lists this clone with a count of one. This chain joins TRBV7-9 and TRBJ2-7; the match to TRBD1 covers 8 bases. The CDR3 totals 15 residues. Germline V gives CDR1 SEHNR, CDR2 FQNEAQ (reference sequence). V lost 5 bases and J lost 3; bases outside the gene matches: 9. The CDR3 nucleotides read TGTGCCAGCAGCCGGACAGGGACACTCGGCTACGAGCAGTACTTC. Translated, it gives CASSRTGTLGYEQYF.

The gene calls are TRBV7-6 and TRBJ1-1; D perhaps matches TRBD1 (6 bases). In germline, CDR1 is SGHVS, CDR2 FNYEAQ. V lost 5 bases and J 3 bases, leaving 10 bases between the germline ends. This CDR3 has 13 amino acids. CDR3 in amino acids: CASSRGQYTEAFF. CDR3 DNA sequence: TGTGCCAGCAGCCGAGGACAGTACACTGAAGCTTTCTTT.

The chain links TRBV18 to TRBJ2-3; D uncertain. The V and J ends lost 3 bases and 6 bases respectively, with 10 bases between them. The CDR3 contains 13 residues. Germline CDR1 reads KGHSH; CDR2 reads LQKENI. The DNA for the CDR3 is TGTGCCAGCTCACCTCGGATGTCCGATACGCAGTATTTT. Translated: CASSPRMSDTQYF.